These 29 T cell receptor beta chains came from one sample sequenced in a study of cytomegalovirus exposure and HLA in healthy donors. Vbeta (60) and Jbeta (13) primers were used in the PCR. TCRdb's table, derived via immunoSEQ multiplex PCR, lists solely in-frame clones and lacks some. This table holds some 140,000 clones, roughly three quarters found once. Input material: PBMCs. The receptors here all came from a young man in good health and CMV-seronegative.

The chain employs TRBV2 and TRBJ2-7; tentatively, D is TRBD1 (5 bases). Trimming left V 4 bases short and J 4 bases short, with 11 bases between. Germline V lookup: CDR1 SNHLY, CDR2 FYNNEI. This CDR3 has 13 amino acids. The CDR3 DNA follows: TGTGCCAGCAGTGCAACAGGAGATTACGAGCAGTACTTC. Its translation is CASSATGDYEQYF.

This chain uses TRBV7-2 with TRBJ2-7; 11 positions match TRBD1. V gave up 0 bases and J gave up 6 bases; unmatched junction bases: 7. The germline CDR1 and CDR2 sequences are SGHTA and FQGNSA. CDR3 size: 16 residues. CDR3 sequence (DNA): TGTGCCAGCAGCTTAGCCCCGGGACAGGGGGAGATCGAGCAGTACTTC. Amino acid sequence: CASSLAPGQGEIEQYF.

This clone is a singleton in its sample. V is TRBV6-5 and J is TRBJ2-7; the D is unclear. The CDR3 runs 13 residues. V was pared by 8 bases and J by 2 bases, with 13 bases between. CDR1 is MNHEY and CDR2 is SVGAGI in the germline V gene. The chain's CDR3 is CASSPFLTYEQYF. The CDR3 region has the DNA TGTGCCAGCTCTCCTTTTCTAACCTACGAGCAGTACTTC.

The J gene is TRBJ1-5, the V gene TRBV7-9; D remains ambiguous. In germline, CDR1 is SEHNR, CDR2 FQNEAQ (reference sequence). Deletions cut 3 bases from V and 7 bases from J, with 10 bases between. This CDR3 has 13 residues. CDR3 DNA: TGTGCCAGCAGCTTGTCGGGTGGCCAGCCCCAGCATTTT. This encodes CASSLSGGQPQHF.

This rearrangement joins TRBV29-1 to TRBJ2-3; 9 bases line up with TRBD2. This CDR3 has 16 residues. V shed 7 bases, J shed 0 bases, and the junction held 11 bases outside the gene matches. Germline V gene data show CDR1 as SQVTM and CDR2 as ANQGSEA. Here the CDR3 DNA reads TGCAGCGGTGCCGGCCGACTAGCGGTAAGCACAGATACGCAGTATTTT. Protein product: CSGAGRLAVSTDTQYF.

The count of this clone is one. The chain combines TRBV5-4 with TRBJ2-1; tentative D call: TRBD1 (5 bases). CDR3 size: 16 residues. CDR1 is SGHNT, CDR2 YYREEE, per germline (reference sequence). V lost 1 base to trimming and J lost 3 bases, with 14 bases between them. The CDR3 coding sequence is TGTGCCAGCAGCTTGATTTTGGACACCAACTACAATGAGCAGTTCTTC. Its protein product is CASSLILDTNYNEQFF. Full variable domain (missing parts from reference TRBV5-4 and TRBJ2-1): ETGVTQSPTHLIKTRGQQVTLRCSSQSGHNTVSWYQQALGQGPQFIFQYYREEENGRGNFPPRFSGLQFPNYSSELNVNALELDDSALYLCASSLILDTNYNEQFFGPGTRLTVL.

This clone came up once. The same CDR3 also results from other DNA sequences found in this sample. This chain links TRBV6-5 with TRBJ1-2; D is perhaps TRBD1 (5 bases). Trimming left V 0 bases short and J 6 bases short, with 5 bases between. Germline CDR1 MNHEY, CDR2 SVGAGI. This CDR3 spans 12 amino acids. In nucleotides, the CDR3 is TGTGCCAGCAGTTACTCAGGGGATGGCTACACCTTC. This translates into CASSYSGDGYTF.

The chain uses TRBV15 and TRBJ2-6; perhaps TRBD2 as D (6 bases). CDR1 is LNHNV, CDR2 YYDKDF, per germline (reference sequence). The V end was cut by 1 base, the J end by 0 bases, with 7 bases between. This CDR3 comprises 16 residues. In DNA form, the CDR3 reads TGTGCCACCAGCAGAGGGAGGGGCTCTGGGGCCAACGTCCTGACTTTC. This sequence encodes CATSRGRGSGANVLTF.

The chain is built from TRBV11-2 and TRBJ1-1, with 7 bases fitting TRBD1. The trim removed 5 bases at V and 1 base at J, leaving 10 bases unmatched. Germline assignment: CDR1 SGHAT and CDR2 FQNNGV. The CDR3 is made up of 16 amino acids. CDR3 in amino acids: CASSLTPGQKNTEAFF. Written as DNA, the CDR3 is TGTGCCAGCAGCCTCACCCCGGGACAGAAGAACACTGAAGCTTTCTTT.

The gene calls are TRBV5-8 and TRBJ1-6; TRBD1 aligns across 9 bases. CDR3 length: 15 residues. The V and J ends lost 1 base and 5 bases, in that order; junction bases with no gene match: 1. Germline CDR1 SGHTS, CDR2 YDEGEE. In DNA form, the CDR3 reads TGTGCCAGCAGCTTGTGGACAGGGGATAATTCACCCCTCCACTTT. Encoded protein: CASSLWTGDNSPLHF.

The chain is built from TRBV10-3 and TRBJ2-5; D is unresolved. This CDR3 has 14 residues. In germline, CDR1 is ENHRY, CDR2 SYGVKD. Trimming cost V 2 bases and J 2 bases, with 9 bases left between them. This CDR3 is CAISETDRQETQYF. CDR3 nucleotides: TGTGCCATCAGTGAGACAGATAGACAAGAGACCCAGTACTTC.

This sequence joins TRBV15 and TRBJ1-5; TRBD1 might be the D (5 bases). CDR1 is LNHNV and CDR2 is YYDKDF in the germline V gene (reference sequence). The CDR3 has 14 residues. With 4 bases removed from V and 0 bases from J, the gap between germline ends came to 7 bases. In DNA form, the CDR3 reads TGTGCCACCAGCAAAGACAGTAGCAATCAGCCCCAGCATTTT. This codes for CATSKDSSNQPQHF.

The chain couples TRBV30 to TRBJ1-4, with D tentatively TRBD1 (5 bases). Between the trimmed V and J ends, which lost 2 bases and 5 bases, there was a span of 15 bases. Germline CDR1 GTSNPN, CDR2 SVGIG (reference sequence). The CDR3 is 15 residues long. The CDR3 loop reads CAWSTAGRVNEKLFF. Here the CDR3 DNA reads TGTGCCTGGAGTACGGCGGGACGGGTAAATGAAAAACTGTTTTTT.

This rearrangement joins TRBV7-9 to TRBJ2-5; 11 bases agree with TRBD1. From germline, CDR1 is SEHNR and CDR2 FQNEAQ (reference sequence). This CDR3 comprises 15 residues. The V segment lost 4 bases and the J segment 1 base; nucleotides outside the gene matches: 2. Written as DNA, the CDR3 is TGTGCCAGCAGCTCGGGGACAGGGGGCCAAGAGACCCAGTACTTC. Its translation: CASSSGTGGQETQYF.

This clone has a handful of counts. This chain uses TRBV5-5 with TRBJ2-1, with TRBD1 matching over 8 bases. This CDR3 has 16 amino acids. Germline trimming cut 1 base from V and 6 bases from J; bases unmatched to any gene: 9. Germline CDR1 and CDR2: SGHKS and YYEKEE (reference sequence). The CDR3 protein is CASSLSSDRASNEQFF. CDR3 DNA: TGTGCCAGCAGCTTGTCCTCGGACAGGGCTAGCAATGAGCAGTTCTTC. Complete variable domain (other parts from reference TRBV5-5 and TRBJ2-1): DAGVTQSPTHLIKTRGQQVTLRCSPISGHKSVSWYQQVLGQGPQFIFQYYEKEERGRGNFPDRFSARQFPNYSSELNVNALLLGDSALYLCASSLSSDRASNEQFFGPGTRLTVL.

The gene calls are TRBV7-2 and TRBJ2-2, with 8 bases that match TRBD1. J gave up 6 bases and V 0 bases, and 3 bases lay outside the gene matches. This CDR3 is built from 15 residues. Germline-derived CDR1 and CDR2 are SGHTA and FQGNSA. CDR3 nucleotides: TGTGCCAGCAGCTTAGCGGACAGGGACGCCGGGGAGCTGTTTTTT. Translated: CASSLADRDAGELFF.

This clone was seen once. V usage is TRBV9 and J usage is TRBJ1-1; D ambiguous. Germline V CDR1 and CDR2: SGDLS, YYNGEE. This CDR3 spans 14 amino acids. V shed 1 base and J shed 0 bases, with 7 bases lying between them. CDR3 bases: TGTGCCAGCAGCGTAACAGTCATGAACACTGAAGCTTTCTTT. Protein sequence: CASSVTVMNTEAFF. Using reference TRBV9 and TRBJ1-1 for the parts outside the CDR3, the full variable domain is DSGVTQTPKHLITATGQRVTLRCSPRSGDLSVYWYQQSLDQGLQFLIQYYNGEERAKGNILERFSAQQFPDLHSELNLSSLELGDSALYFCASSVTVMNTEAFFGQGTRLTVV.

The chain links TRBV9 to TRBJ1-2, with D possibly matching TRBD1 (6 bases). The CDR3 covers 17 residues. Trimming removed 0 bases from V and 4 bases from J, with 19 bases in between. CDR1 is SGDLS, CDR2 YYNGEE, per germline. The DNA of the CDR3 is TGTGCCAGCAGCGTAGATGCCGGGGGGGCGCAGGTCTATGGCTACACCTTC. It codes for CASSVDAGGAQVYGYTF.

The chain uses TRBV19 and TRBJ2-7; D is perhaps TRBD1 (5 bases). V lost 2 bases to trimming and J lost 3 bases, with 11 bases between them. The germline V gene has CDR1 LNHDA and CDR2 SQIVND (reference sequence). This CDR3 is built from 14 residues. CDR3 protein: CASSIRGRVYEQYF. Written as DNA, the CDR3 is TGTGCCAGTAGTATAAGGGGCAGGGTCTACGAGCAGTACTTC.

The genes are TRBV7-2 and TRBJ2-7, with TRBD1 matching over 10 bases. The CDR3 totals 14 residues. From germline, CDR1 is SGHTA and CDR2 FQGNSA. Trimming cost V 3 bases and J 6 bases; bases outside gene matches: 5. As DNA, the CDR3 is TGTGCCAGCAGCTTCAGACAGGGGGCGAGCGAGCAGTACTTC. Translation: CASSFRQGASEQYF.

The chain employs TRBV11-2 and TRBJ1-2; TRBD1 agrees at 8 bases. The CDR3 is 15 residues long. The trim removed 3 bases at V and 5 bases at J, leaving 8 bases unmatched. Germline V gene sequence: CDR1 SGHAT, CDR2 FQNNGV. Here the CDR3 DNA reads TGTGCCAGCAGCTTCCGACAGGGGATTGGGTATGGCTACACCTTC. Amino acid sequence: CASSFRQGIGYGYTF.

This chain joins TRBV5-1 and TRBJ1-1, with TRBD1 matching 8 bases. From germline, CDR1 is SGHRS and CDR2 YFSETQ. The length of the CDR3 is 14 residues. V lost 2 bases, J lost 3 bases, and 3 bases stayed unmatched. DNA for the CDR3: TGCGCCAGCAGCTTCCAGGGGGCTGACACTGAAGCTTTCTTT. It specifies CASSFQGADTEAFF.

The V call is TRBV4-3, the J call TRBJ2-5; D not certain. Deletions cut 0 bases from V and 5 bases from J, with 10 bases between. This CDR3 contains 14 residues. Germline CDR1 is LGHNA and CDR2 is YSLEER. Here the CDR3 reads CASSQDPVGETQYF. CDR3 nucleotides: TGCGCCAGCAGCCAAGATCCAGTCGGGGAGACCCAGTACTTC.

This chain joins TRBV9 and TRBJ2-3, with D maybe TRBD2 (6 bases). From germline, CDR1 is SGDLS and CDR2 YYNGEE. The CDR3 covers 15 residues. Trimming removed 2 bases at V and 3 bases at J, with 13 bases between. CDR3 in DNA: TGTGCCAGCAGCGTGCTCAGGGAGGAGACAGATACGCAGTATTTT. Its translation: CASSVLREETDTQYF.

V and J are TRBV5-4 and TRBJ2-7, with 10 bases that match TRBD1. V was clipped by 4 bases and J by 6 bases; unmatched bases: 7. Germline CDR1 is SGHNT and CDR2 is YYREEE (reference sequence). This CDR3 has 14 amino acids. The CDR3 here is CASSVDRGVGEQYF. The CDR3 DNA is TGTGCCAGCAGCGTGGACAGGGGGGTGGGCGAGCAGTACTTC.

The rearrangement links TRBV4-1 to TRBJ1-2, with D possibly matching TRBD1 (6 bases). From germline, CDR1 is MGHRA and CDR2 YSYEKL. The V gene lost 0 bases and the J gene lost 4 bases, with 15 bases spanning the gap. This CDR3 is built from 16 residues. CDR3 loop: CASSQDLTGQGYGYTF. The CDR3 DNA reads as TGCGCCAGCAGCCAAGACCTGACAGGCCAGGGCTATGGCTACACCTTC.

The genes are TRBV7-2 and TRBJ2-5, with D possibly being TRBD1 (6 bases). The CDR3 extends over 15 amino acids. The germline CDR1 and CDR2 sequences are SGHTA and FQGNSA. The ends were cut back, 3 bases at V and 4 bases at J, with 15 bases in the middle. The CDR3: CASSFQWGRGETQYF. In DNA, the CDR3 is TGTGCCAGCAGCTTTCAGTGGGGGCGAGGAGAGACCCAGTACTTC.

J is TRBJ2-1 and V is TRBV27, with 7 bases identical to TRBD2. The length of the CDR3 is 15 residues. CDR1 is MNHEY and CDR2 is SMNVEV in the germline V gene (reference sequence). V shed 1 base and J 5 bases; nucleotides not matched to a gene: 5. The CDR3 region has the DNA TGTGCCAGCAGTTTATGGGCTAGCGGAGACAATGAGCAGTTCTTC. This gives the protein CASSLWASGDNEQFF.

The J gene is TRBJ1-2, the V gene TRBV20-1; D gene unclear. Between the trimmed V and J ends, which lost 6 bases and 4 bases, there was a span of 6 bases. This CDR3 has 10 residues. Germline CDR1 and CDR2: DFQATT and SNEGSKA (reference sequence). CDR3 in amino acids: CSAYSYGYTF. CDR3 nucleotides: TGCAGTGCGTACAGCTATGGCTACACCTTC.